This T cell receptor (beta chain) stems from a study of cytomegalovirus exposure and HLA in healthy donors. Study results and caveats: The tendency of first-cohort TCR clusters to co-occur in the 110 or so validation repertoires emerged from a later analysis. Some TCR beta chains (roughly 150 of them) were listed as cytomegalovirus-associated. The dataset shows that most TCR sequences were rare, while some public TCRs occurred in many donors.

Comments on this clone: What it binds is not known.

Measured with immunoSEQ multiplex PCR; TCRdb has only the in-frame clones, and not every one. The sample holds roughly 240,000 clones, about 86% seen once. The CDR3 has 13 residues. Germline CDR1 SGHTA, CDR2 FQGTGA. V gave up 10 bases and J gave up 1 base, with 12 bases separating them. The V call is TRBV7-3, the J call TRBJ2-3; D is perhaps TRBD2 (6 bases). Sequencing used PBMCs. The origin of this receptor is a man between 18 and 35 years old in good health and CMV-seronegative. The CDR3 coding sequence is TGTGCCACCGGGGGTAGCGGCACAGATACGCAGTATTTT. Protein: CATGGSGTDTQYF.